This record covers a single T cell receptor beta chain. Its antigen is unknown. PCR employed 60 Vbeta and 13 Jbeta primers. Assay used: immunoSEQ multiplex PCR; TCRdb lists only in-frame clones, some missing. The table includes hundreds of thousands of clones, 82% detected once. Nominal health characterized the donors when sampled, though unrecorded immune exposures were likely. This CDR3 has 14 amino acids. Germline V gives CDR1 SGHDT, CDR2 YYEEEE. Deletions cut 0 bases from V and 5 bases from J, with 12 bases between. The record originates from a study of cytomegalovirus exposure and HLA in healthy donors. In the study overall: Sequencing of around 200 million T cells in an earlier analysis found around 120 million unique TCR beta sequences.

Study-wide findings and caveats: Across donors, presence/absence analyses took sequencing depth to be roughly uniform.

The chain employs TRBV5-6 and TRBJ2-7; D is possibly TRBD1 (6 bases). Sequenced material: PBMCs. The clonotype was recovered from a man aged 35 to 55 in good health and CMV-seropositive. The CDR3 region is CASSLAVQGHEQYF. The CDR3 region has the DNA TGTGCCAGCAGCTTGGCCGTTCAGGGGCACGAGCAGTACTTC.